The 17 T cell receptor beta chains presented below share a single source sample, sequenced in a study of blood T cell repertoires in COVID-19. Profiling relied on immunoSEQ multiplex PCR, and the TCRdb table lists in-frame clones only, not all of them. The sample lists some 240,000 clones; approximately 85% were seen once. Sequences were obtained from peripheral blood. The receptor source for this set is a woman in her 70s with COVID-19, enrolled during active disease.

J is TRBJ1-1 and V is TRBV6-5; 10 positions match TRBD1. The CDR3 has 16 amino acids. Trimming removed 2 bases from V and 5 bases from J; junction bases left unmatched: 8. Germline V CDR1 and CDR2: MNHEY, SVGAGI. The CDR3 DNA reads TGTGCCAGCAGTTACACCGCCGGGACAGGGGTGACTGAAGCTTTCTTT. It codes for CASSYTAGTGVTEAFF.

CDR3 nucleotide sequence: TGTGGTACAAAGGGAGGGAATAATTCACCCCTCCACTTT. The encoded protein is CGTKGGNNSPLHF. The J gene is TRBJ1-6, the V gene TRBV2; D gene unclear. The CDR3 extends over 13 amino acids. Germline CDR1 and CDR2: SNHLY and FYNNEI.

The rearrangement joins TRBV7-9 to TRBJ2-2, with D tentatively TRBD2 (5 bases). The ends were cut back, 4 bases at V and 6 bases at J, with 12 bases in the middle. The germline V gene has CDR1 SEHNR and CDR2 FQNEAQ (reference sequence). CDR3 length: 14 amino acids. CDR3 DNA sequence: TGTGCCAGCAGCTCGGACTGGACCGCCGGGGAGCTGTTTTTT. Amino acids: CASSSDWTAGELFF.

The chain is built from TRBV19 and TRBJ2-1; 10 bases align to TRBD2. Germline-derived CDR1 and CDR2 are LNHDA and SQIVND (reference sequence). The trim removed 5 bases at V and 2 bases at J, leaving 9 bases unmatched. The CDR3 runs 17 residues. CDR3 sequence: CASSASGRASPYNEQFF. CDR3 DNA: TGTGCCAGTAGTGCCAGCGGGAGGGCGAGTCCCTACAATGAGCAGTTCTTC.

The chain carries TRBV13 and TRBJ2-2; D uncertain. This CDR3 region has 15 residues. Germline V gene data show CDR1 as PRHDT and CDR2 as FYEKMQ (reference sequence). Trimming left V 2 bases short and J 5 bases short, with 12 bases between. The CDR3 sequence: CASSLRKLRTGELFF. The CDR3 DNA reads as TGTGCCAGCAGCTTACGTAAACTCAGGACCGGGGAGCTGTTTTTT.

This clone was picked up a small number of times. Mismatch with germline at one junction end may stem from a read error. This chain uses TRBV7-7 with TRBJ1-3, with unresolved D. CDR3 length: 13 amino acids. From germline, CDR1 is SSHAT and CDR2 FNYEAQ (reference sequence). Here the CDR3 reads CASRSNNEDTIYF. In DNA, the CDR3 is TGTGCTAGCAGATCCAATAACGAGGACACCATATATTTT.

The gene calls are TRBV12-5 and TRBJ2-3; D is perhaps TRBD2 (5 bases). V was pared by 1 base and J by 7 bases, with 9 bases between. The CDR3 length is 13 residues. CDR1 LGHNT and CDR2 FRNRAP come from the germline V gene. CDR3 residues: CASGLGTEYTQYF. Written as DNA, the CDR3 is TGTGCTAGTGGTTTGGGGACTGAATATACGCAGTATTTT. The full variable domain, rest sourced from reference TRBV12-5 and TRBJ2-3, is DARVTQTPRHKVTEMGQEVTMRCQPILGHNTVFWYRQTMMQGLELLAYFRNRAPLDDSGMPKDRFSAEMPDATLATLKIQPSEPRDSAVYFCASGLGTEYTQYFGPGTRLTVL.

The chain couples TRBV9 to TRBJ1-1, with TRBD1 identical over 7 bases. Germline V lookup: CDR1 SGDLS, CDR2 YYNGEE. The V segment lost 4 bases and the J segment 1 base; nucleotides outside the gene matches: 10. The CDR3 has 16 amino acids. For the CDR3, the DNA is TGTGCCAGCAGCCCGGCTTTCGGGACAGAGAACACTGAAGCTTTCTTT. As protein: CASSPAFGTENTEAFF.

This rearrangement joins TRBV5-8 to TRBJ2-3, with D tentatively TRBD2 (5 bases). Trimming left V 1 base short and J 4 bases short, with 10 bases between. CDR1 and CDR2 from the germline V gene are SGHTS and YDEGEE. This CDR3 contains 14 residues. CDR3 amino acids: CASSLMRVADTQYF. CDR3 sequence (DNA): TGTGCCAGCAGCTTGATGAGGGTAGCAGATACGCAGTATTTT.

The chain links TRBV18 to TRBJ2-3, with 8 bases fitting TRBD1. With 5 bases clipped from V and 3 bases from J, the junction kept 10 bases outside the gene matches. The CDR3 is made up of 16 amino acids. CDR1 and CDR2 (germline): KGHSH, LQKENI. The CDR3 DNA is TGTGCCAGCTCATCAGGACAGGGACGGCGGACAGATACGCAGTATTTT. As protein: CASSSGQGRRTDTQYF.

Of note for this clone: One end of the junction varies from germline; a read error may be responsible. The V gene is TRBV4-2, the J gene TRBJ2-4, with D possibly being TRBD1 (6 bases). Germline values: CDR1 LGHNA, CDR2 YNFKEQ. This CDR3 region has 14 residues. DNA of the CDR3: TGTGCCAGCAGCCGAGGGGCAGGGGTGGGGTTGCTAGACTTC. Its protein product is CASSRGAGVGLLDF.

This chain connects TRBV11-2 to TRBJ1-1; the D gene is possibly TRBD1 (6 bases). Germline CDR1 and CDR2: SGHAT and FQNNGV. The CDR3 runs 15 residues. Trimming stripped 3 bases from V and 4 bases from J, with 15 bases between. The CDR3 loop is CASSFGPGTTTEAFF. The CDR3 DNA reads as TGTGCCAGCAGCTTCGGCCCCGGGACAACCACTGAAGCTTTCTTT.

This chain links TRBV7-9 with TRBJ1-4; TRBD1 might be the D (5 bases). The germline V gene encodes CDR1 SEHNR and CDR2 FQNEAQ (reference sequence). V lost 5 bases, J lost 7 bases, and 14 bases lay in between. The CDR3 has 14 amino acids. CDR3 sequence: CASSPSGGVEKLFF. The DNA of the CDR3 is TGTGCCAGCAGCCCGAGTGGGGGGGTTGAAAAACTGTTTTTT.

The gene calls are TRBV6-1 and TRBJ2-3; 10 bases line up with TRBD2. Germline values: CDR1 MNHNS, CDR2 SASEGT. The V segment lost 3 bases and the J segment 4 bases; nucleotides outside the gene matches: 1. The CDR3 sequence is 14 residues long. CDR3 sequence: CASSESGRADTQYF. Written as DNA, the CDR3 is TGTGCCAGCAGTGAGAGCGGGAGGGCAGATACGCAGTATTTT.

This clone has a single count. This sequence joins TRBV4-3 and TRBJ2-3, with D perhaps TRBD2 (6 bases). V was cut by 0 bases and J by 4 bases, with 20 bases left in between. The CDR3 runs 18 residues. CDR1 LGHNA and CDR2 YSLEER come from the germline V gene. As DNA, the CDR3 is TGCGCCAGCAGCCAAGACCGGGACTTCAAGCTCGGGGCAGATACGCAGTATTTT. Translated, it gives CASSQDRDFKLGADTQYF.

The chain is built from TRBV6-5 and TRBJ1-2, with D tentatively TRBD1 (5 bases). Germline loops: CDR1 MNHEY, CDR2 SVGAGI. This CDR3 region has 13 residues. Trimming took 8 bases from V and 5 from J, leaving 15 bases between them. CDR3: CASWRSQGYGYTF. The CDR3 coding sequence is TGTGCCAGCTGGCGGAGCCAGGGATATGGCTACACCTTC.

V and J are TRBV7-2 and TRBJ1-1; D gene unclear. The germline V gene has CDR1 SGHTA and CDR2 FQGNSA. Trimming cost V 5 bases and J 5 bases, with 12 bases left between them. The CDR3 spans 13 residues. The CDR3 DNA is TGTGCCAGCAGCCCATCTGGGAGGACTGAAGCTTTCTTT. Protein product: CASSPSGRTEAFF.